These 8 T cell receptor beta chains were sequenced from one sample in a study of cytomegalovirus exposure and HLA in healthy donors (dated by TCRdb to 2016 to 2017). Library preparation employed the immunoSEQ multiplex PCR assay. A mixture of 60 forward primers for TCR Vbeta segments and 13 reverse primers for TCR Jbeta segments was used in the multiplex PCR. TCRdb carries this immuneACCESS record with in-frame sequences only. Its versions omit some clonotypes, under half of them owing to an unresolved V gene in the studies checked, with the rest unexplained. This sample gives 120,000 or so clones in total; approximately 65% of them show up just once. Approximately 1.5% of the sample belongs to the ten largest clones. The sequenced material came from PBMCs. The source is a man aged 18 to 29 in good health and CMV-seronegative.

V and J are TRBV7-2 and TRBJ1-5; 8 bases are a match to TRBD1. Germline V lookup: CDR1 SGHTA, CDR2 FQGNSA. The CDR3 runs to 16 residues. Trimming removed 5 bases from V and 4 bases from J; junction bases left unmatched: 10. CDR3 in amino acids: CASSAETGGINQPQHF. The CDR3 coding sequence is TGTGCCAGCAGCGCAGAAACAGGGGGGATTAATCAGCCCCAGCATTTT.

The chain links TRBV7-9 to TRBJ2-3, with 7 bases matching TRBD1. The CDR3 is 14 residues long. V lost 1 base, J lost 4 bases, and 2 bases stayed unmatched. Germline-derived CDR1 and CDR2 are SEHNR and FQNEAQ (reference sequence). The CDR3 sequence: CASSLEQGPDTQYF. In DNA, the CDR3 is TGTGCCAGCAGCTTAGAACAGGGGCCAGATACGCAGTATTTT.

The V and J genes are TRBV28 and TRBJ2-7, with 8 bases fitting TRBD2. The CDR3 extends over 15 amino acids. With V trimmed by 4 bases and J by 3 bases, 8 bases remained unmatched. CDR1 and CDR2 from the germline V gene are MDHEN and SYDVKM. CDR3 DNA: TGTGCCAGCAGTTCGCCCTGGACTAGCAGCTACGAGCAGTACTTC. Its protein product is CASSSPWTSSYEQYF.

This clone was counted a few times. The rearrangement joins TRBV20-1 to TRBJ2-5; 9 bases line up with TRBD1. The last part of the DNA fits TRBJ2-7 better; the J call may be wrong. The germline gives CDR1 DFQATT, CDR2 SNEGSKA (reference sequence). CDR3 size: 11 residues. CDR3 sequence reads: CSGDRVDEQYF. The DNA for the CDR3 is TGCAGTGGGGACAGGGTCGACGAGCAGTACTTC.

The genes are TRBV9 and TRBJ2-5; 7 bases are a match to TRBD2. The CDR3 is 14 residues long. V lost 4 bases, J lost 4 bases, and 7 bases stayed unmatched. CDR1 and CDR2 from the germline V gene are SGDLS and YYNGEE. The DNA for the CDR3 is TGTGCCAGCAGCTCCTGGGGGAGGGGAGAGACCCAGTACTTC. Its protein product is CASSSWGRGETQYF.

V is TRBV5-1 and J is TRBJ1-5; D ambiguous. V was cut by 1 base and J by 3 bases, with 8 bases left in between. The CDR3 sequence is 14 residues long. Germline CDR1 reads SGHRS; CDR2 reads YFSETQ. DNA for the CDR3: TGCGCCAGCAGCTTGTATAGCAACAATCAGCCCCAGCATTTT. Translating gives CASSLYSNNQPQHF.

The rearrangement joins TRBV5-4 to TRBJ2-1; D unclear. The CDR3 spans 13 residues. Germline lookup yields CDR1 SGHNT and CDR2 YYREEE (reference sequence). V lost 1 base and J lost 6, with 8 bases in between. CDR3 loop: CASSLTTSNEQFF. CDR3 DNA sequence: TGTGCCAGCAGCTTGACCACCAGCAATGAGCAGTTCTTC.

This clone showed up just once. The CDR3 is CASSFIAGGLLDTQYF. CDR3 nucleotide sequence: TGTGCCAGCAGCTTCATAGCGGGGGGGTTATTGGATACGCAGTATTTT. The chain is built from TRBV9 and TRBJ2-3, with 11 bases aligning to TRBD2. The germline V gene encodes CDR1 SGDLS and CDR2 YYNGEE. CDR3 size: 16 residues. Trimming cost V 4 bases and J 6 bases; bases outside gene matches: 10.